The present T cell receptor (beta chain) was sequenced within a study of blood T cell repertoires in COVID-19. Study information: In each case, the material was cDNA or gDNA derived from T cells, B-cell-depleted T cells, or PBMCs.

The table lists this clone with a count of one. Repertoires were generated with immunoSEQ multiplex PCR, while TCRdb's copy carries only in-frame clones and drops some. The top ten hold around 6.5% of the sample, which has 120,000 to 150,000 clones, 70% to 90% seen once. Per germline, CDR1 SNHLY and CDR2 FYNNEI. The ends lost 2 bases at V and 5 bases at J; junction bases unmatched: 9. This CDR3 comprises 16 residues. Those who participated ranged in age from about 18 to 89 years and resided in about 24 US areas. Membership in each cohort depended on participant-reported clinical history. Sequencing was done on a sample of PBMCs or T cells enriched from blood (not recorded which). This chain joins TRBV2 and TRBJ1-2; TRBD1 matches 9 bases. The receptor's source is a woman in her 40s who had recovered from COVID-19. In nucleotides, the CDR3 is TGTGCCAGCAGTGAAAGTCCCGGGACAGGGACGTATGGCTACACCTTC. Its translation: CASSESPGTGTYGYTF.